This entry lists 24 T cell receptor beta chains sequenced from one sample in a study of cytomegalovirus exposure and HLA in healthy donors. In the PCR, 60 Vbeta and 13 Jbeta primers were used. Clones were sequenced by immunoSEQ multiplex PCR, and TCRdb holds only the in-frame ones, with some missing. The sample records some 200,000 clones, 70% to 80% being singletons. Sample: PBMCs. All receptors derive from a woman aged 55-75 years in good health and CMV-seropositive.

J is TRBJ2-7 and V is TRBV27; 9 nucleotides agree with TRBD2. The V gene's germline CDR1 is MNHEY and CDR2 SMNVEV (reference sequence). Trimming removed 6 bases from V and 6 bases from J; junction bases left unmatched: 0. The CDR3 spans 11 residues. The CDR3, as DNA: TGTGCCAGCAGGACTAGCGGCGAGCAGTACTTC. Translating it yields CASRTSGEQYF.

This clone was observed a handful of times. Other DNA sequences in the same sample also yield this CDR3. V gene TRBV7-8 combines with J gene TRBJ2-7, with D maybe TRBD1 (6 bases). Germline V gene data show CDR1 as SGHVS and CDR2 as FQNEAQ. V lost 7 bases to trimming and J lost 2 bases, with 12 bases between them. CDR3 length: 13 amino acids. The DNA for the CDR3 is TGTGCCAGCAACCCAAGACAGGCCTACGAGCAGTACTTC. This translates into CASNPRQAYEQYF.

The rearrangement joins TRBV15 to TRBJ1-2; 8 nucleotides agree with TRBD1. With 3 bases clipped from V and 0 bases from J, the junction kept 6 bases outside the gene matches. Germline CDR1 and CDR2: LNHNV and YYDKDF (reference sequence). CDR3 length: 16 residues. CDR3 sequence: CATSSSTGEANYGYTF. The CDR3 region has the DNA TGTGCCACCAGCAGCTCGACAGGGGAGGCTAACTATGGCTACACCTTC.

CDR3 protein: CASSLGGAGHSYNEQFF. The CDR3 DNA is TGTGCCAGCAGCTTAGGTGGTGCGGGTCACTCCTACAATGAGCAGTTCTTC. The chain links TRBV7-7 to TRBJ2-1, with a tentative D call TRBD2 (5 bases). The CDR3 covers 17 residues. V lost 1 base and J 0 bases, leaving 13 bases between the germline ends. Germline V gene lookup returns CDR1 SSHAT and CDR2 FNYEAQ (reference sequence). The full variable domain, rest sourced from reference TRBV7-7 and TRBJ2-1, is GAGVSQSPRYKVTKRGQDVTLRCDPISSHATLYWYQQALGQGPEFLTYFNYEAQPDKSGLPSDRFSAERPEGSISTLTIQRTEQRDSAMYRCASSLGGAGHSYNEQFFGPGTRLTVL.

The chain employs TRBV10-3 and TRBJ2-7; 10 bases line up with TRBD1. CDR3 size: 13 residues. Germline CDR1 is ENHRY and CDR2 is SYGVKD. Unmatched junction bases numbered 3, after V lost 6 bases and J lost 4 bases. CDR3 region: CAIRGTGDYEQYF. The CDR3 nucleotides read TGTGCCATCAGGGGGACAGGGGATTACGAGCAGTACTTC.

The chain has TRBV30 and TRBJ1-2; D may be TRBD1 (5 bases). The CDR3 runs 12 residues. The V gene's germline CDR1 is GTSNPN and CDR2 SVGIG (reference sequence). Trimming removed 4 bases at V and 5 bases at J, with 11 bases between. The CDR3 DNA reads as TGTGCCTGGAATCCAGGGTCTTATGGCTACACCTTC. As protein: CAWNPGSYGYTF.

The gene calls are TRBV6-6 and TRBJ2-7; tentative D call: TRBD2 (6 bases). The CDR3 spans 16 residues. Germline CDR1 reads MNHNY; CDR2 reads SVGAGI (reference sequence). Trimming took 6 bases from V and 6 from J, leaving 24 bases between them. The CDR3 sequence is CASSAGGTSGKGEQYF. CDR3 sequence (DNA): TGTGCCAGCAGCGCCGGAGGGACCTCGGGGAAAGGCGAGCAGTACTTC.

This sequence joins TRBV7-9 and TRBJ1-4; a weak D match, TRBD1 (5 bases). Germline CDR1 reads SEHNR; CDR2 reads FQNEAQ (reference sequence). V lost 3 bases, J lost 7 bases, and 18 bases lay in between. The CDR3 has 16 amino acids. The CDR3 DNA reads TGTGCCAGCAGCTTGGCCCGGGGGACCATAAGTGAAAAACTGTTTTTT. It is translated as CASSLARGTISEKLFF.

The V call is TRBV9, the J call TRBJ1-2; TRBD1 aligns across 10 bases. The CDR3 length is 15 residues. The ends lost 3 bases at V and 5 bases at J; junction bases unmatched: 7. Germline V CDR1 and CDR2: SGDLS, YYNGEE. Written as DNA, the CDR3 is TGTGCCAGCAGCGCAGCCGGGACAGGGGCTTATGGCTACACCTTC. Amino acid sequence: CASSAAGTGAYGYTF.

This clone has just one count. The chain couples TRBV28 to TRBJ1-1; D is possibly TRBD1 (6 bases). The CDR3 runs 16 residues. The V and J ends lost 3 bases and 1 base respectively, with 15 bases between them. CDR1 and CDR2 (germline): MDHEN, SYDVKM. CDR3 sequence (DNA): TGTGCCAGCAGTTTTTTTCCCAGGGGATCGAACACTGAAGCTTTCTTT. Its protein product is CASSFFPRGSNTEAFF.

This sequence joins TRBV6-6 and TRBJ2-4; D gene unclear. Germline CDR1 reads MNHNY; CDR2 reads SVGAGI (reference sequence). V shed 8 bases and J shed 7 bases, with 18 bases lying between them. The CDR3 is made up of 14 amino acids. CDR3 sequence reads: CASSIPGQANIQYF. For the CDR3, the DNA is TGTGCCAGCTCCATCCCTGGGCAGGCCAACATTCAGTACTTC.

Here the CDR3 DNA reads TGTGCCAGCAGTCAGCCTACCGGGGGATTCACCGGGGAGCTGTTTTTT. Residues: CASSQPTGGFTGELFF. The chain combines TRBV11-2 with TRBJ2-2, with D tentatively TRBD2 (6 bases). Trimming took off 6 bases at V and 4 bases at J, with 18 bases between the two ends. Per germline, CDR1 SGHAT and CDR2 FQNNGV. The length of the CDR3 is 16 residues.

Written as DNA, the CDR3 is TGCAGTGCTCCCGGGAGGGATACGCAGTATTTT. As protein: CSAPGRDTQYF. The chain is built from TRBV20-1 and TRBJ2-3; 7 bases match TRBD2. V lost 5 bases, J lost 6 bases, and 2 bases stayed unmatched. Germline loops: CDR1 DFQATT, CDR2 SNEGSKA (reference sequence). CDR3 length equals 11 residues.

This clone was counted a single time. V usage is TRBV10-3 and J usage is TRBJ2-2; D is unresolved. Trimming took off 11 bases at V and 0 bases at J, with 16 bases between the two ends. CDR3 length equals 15 residues. Germline V gene data show CDR1 as ENHRY and CDR2 as SYGVKD. CDR3 protein: CASSTPTSNTGELFF. DNA for the CDR3: TGTGCCTCTTCGACACCTACCTCGAACACCGGGGAGCTGTTTTTT.

DNA of the CDR3: TGTGCCAGCTCCCCTGGACAGGGGGCATCGAACACTGAAGCTTTCTTT. It yields the protein CASSPGQGASNTEAFF. This chain connects TRBV18 to TRBJ1-1; TRBD1 agrees at 11 bases. The germline gives CDR1 KGHSH, CDR2 LQKENI. V dropped 6 bases and J dropped 1; count of bases not matched to a gene: 7. The CDR3 is 16 amino acids.

The chain carries TRBV7-9 and TRBJ1-1; possible D gene TRBD1, 6 bases. Germline V gene data show CDR1 as SEHNR and CDR2 as FQNEAQ (reference sequence). The CDR3 runs 18 residues. V lost 2 bases to trimming and J lost 1 base, with 20 bases between them. CDR3 sequence: CASSLFLGAATGNTEAFF. In nucleotides, the CDR3 is TGTGCCAGCAGCTTATTTCTGGGGGCCGCGACGGGGAACACTGAAGCTTTCTTT.

This clone has a single count. The chain links TRBV5-1 to TRBJ1-1; 7 bases map to TRBD1. V gave up 3 bases and J gave up 7 bases; unmatched junction bases: 9. Germline V lookup: CDR1 SGHRS, CDR2 YFSETQ. This CDR3 is built from 14 residues. The CDR3 DNA reads as TGCGCCAGCAGCTATAACAGGGGAGGAGGTGAAGCTTTCTTT. It yields the protein CASSYNRGGGEAFF.

The gene calls are TRBV19 and TRBJ1-4; D not resolved. V was pared by 5 bases and J by 3 bases, with 13 bases between. Germline CDR1 is LNHDA and CDR2 is SQIVND (reference sequence). CDR3 length: 15 amino acids. CDR3 residues: CASSSRGLANEKLFF. In DNA form, the CDR3 reads TGTGCCAGTAGTTCCCGAGGGTTGGCTAATGAAAAACTGTTTTTT.

CDR3 loop: CASSSGTGDEKLFF. In nucleotides, the CDR3 is TGTGCCAGCAGCTCCGGGACAGGGGATGAAAAACTGTTTTTT. The J gene is TRBJ1-4, the V gene TRBV11-3; 10 positions match TRBD1. V dropped 4 bases and J dropped 6; count of bases not matched to a gene: 2. Germline V gene lookup returns CDR1 SGHNT and CDR2 YENEEA. The CDR3 consists of 14 residues.

The V gene is TRBV6-1, the J gene TRBJ1-3, with TRBD1 matching 8 bases. The ends lost 8 bases at V and 2 bases at J; junction bases unmatched: 8. The CDR3 has 15 amino acids. The germline V gene encodes CDR1 MNHNS and CDR2 SASEGT. The CDR3 nucleotides are TGTGCCAGCTTGTGGGACAGGCATGCTGGAAACACCATATATTTT. Translated, it gives CASLWDRHAGNTIYF.

The chain recombines TRBV7-2 with TRBJ2-7; TRBD2 aligns across 7 bases. In germline, CDR1 is SGHTA, CDR2 FQGNSA. The CDR3 has 13 amino acids. Trimming took 5 bases from V and 0 from J; bases not matched to a gene: 1. CDR3 loop: CASSRTSSYEQYF. The DNA of the CDR3 is TGTGCCAGCAGCAGGACTAGCTCCTACGAGCAGTACTTC.

The V call is TRBV25-1, the J call TRBJ2-6; 8 bases are shared with TRBD1. After removal of 4 bases from V and 0 bases from J, the junction contained 8 bases not matched to a gene. CDR1 MGHDK and CDR2 SYGVNS come from the germline V gene. There are 18 residues in the CDR3. The CDR3 here is CASSAADRGPSGANVLTF. Written as DNA, the CDR3 is TGTGCCAGCAGTGCAGCAGACAGGGGACCCTCTGGGGCCAACGTCCTGACTTTC.

This sequence joins TRBV5-1 and TRBJ2-1; D remains unclear. The CDR3 contains 14 residues. V was clipped by 2 bases and J by 0 bases, with 6 bases between them. Germline-derived CDR1 and CDR2 are SGHRS and YFSETQ. The CDR3 bases are TGCGCCAGCAGCTTAGAGTTCTCCTACAATGAGCAGTTCTTC. Residues: CASSLEFSYNEQFF.

V gene TRBV10-3 combines with J gene TRBJ1-5; 8 bases agree with TRBD1. The germline gives CDR1 ENHRY, CDR2 SYGVKD. The CDR3 has 14 amino acids. The V and J ends lost 5 bases and 6 bases, in that order; junction bases with no gene match: 6. In DNA, the CDR3 is TGTGCCATCAGTAGGACAGGGTCCGGTCAGCCCCAGCATTTT. Its protein product is CAISRTGSGQPQHF.